This T cell receptor (beta chain) was obtained from a study of shared clonotypes between healthy human individuals. The overall study: CD4 naive and memory got three plates each, CD8 naive two, CD8 memory one. General study points: At large depth, rarefaction still showed sorted-subset sequencing to be incomplete.

As concerns this clone: The antigen remains unidentified.

Nashville, Tennessee was home to all donors, who were Caucasian adults. This CDR3 has 12 amino acids. Germline CDR1 SGHRS, CDR2 YFSETQ. Trimming took 0 bases from V and 10 from J, leaving 5 bases between them. Only in-frame clones appear in the TCRdb table, and some are missing; sequencing was by immunoSEQ multiplex PCR. Of over 850,000 clones in the sample, about four fifths were seen once. The rearrangement joins TRBV5-1 to TRBJ1-6, with no clear D. Sequenced sample: memory CD4+ T cells from PBMCs. Subset indicated: CD45RA-negative fraction. This TCR derives from a man aged 18-30 years in good health. Some clones in this sample may be carry-over from other donors' samples. CDR3 sequence reads: CASSLGASPLHF. The CDR3 region has the DNA TGCGCCAGCAGCTTGGGGGCCTCACCCCTCCACTTT.